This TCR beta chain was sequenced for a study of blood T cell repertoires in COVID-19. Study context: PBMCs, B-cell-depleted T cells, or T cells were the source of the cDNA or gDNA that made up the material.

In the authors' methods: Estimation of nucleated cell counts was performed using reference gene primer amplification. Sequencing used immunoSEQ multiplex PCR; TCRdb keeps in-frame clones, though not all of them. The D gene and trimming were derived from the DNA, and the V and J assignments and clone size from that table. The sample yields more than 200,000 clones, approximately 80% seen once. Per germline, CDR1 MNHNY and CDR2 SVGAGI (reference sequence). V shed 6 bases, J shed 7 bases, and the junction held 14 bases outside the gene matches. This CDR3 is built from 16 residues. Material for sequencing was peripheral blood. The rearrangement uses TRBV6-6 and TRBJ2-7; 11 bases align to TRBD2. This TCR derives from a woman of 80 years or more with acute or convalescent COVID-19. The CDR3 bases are TGTGCCAGCAGACTAGCGGGAGATCTACCGGCTGAGGAGCAGTACTTC. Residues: CASRLAGDLPAEEQYF.